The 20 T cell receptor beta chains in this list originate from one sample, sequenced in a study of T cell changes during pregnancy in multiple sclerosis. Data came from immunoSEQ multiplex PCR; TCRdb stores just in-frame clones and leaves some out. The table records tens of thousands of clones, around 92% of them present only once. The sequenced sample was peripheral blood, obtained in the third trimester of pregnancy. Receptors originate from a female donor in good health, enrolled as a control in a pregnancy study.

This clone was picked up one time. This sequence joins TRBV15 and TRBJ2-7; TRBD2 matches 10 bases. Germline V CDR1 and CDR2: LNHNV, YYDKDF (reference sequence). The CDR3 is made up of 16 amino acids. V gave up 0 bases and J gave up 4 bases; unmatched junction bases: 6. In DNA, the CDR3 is TGTGCCACCAGCAGAGATGTGAGCGGGGGGGCGTACGAGCAGTACTTC. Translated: CATSRDVSGGAYEQYF.

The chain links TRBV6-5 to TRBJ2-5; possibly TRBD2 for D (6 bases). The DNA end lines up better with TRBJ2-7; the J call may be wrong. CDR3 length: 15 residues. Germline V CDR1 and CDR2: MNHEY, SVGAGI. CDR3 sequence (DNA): TGTGCCAGCAGTTACTCAATTGGAGGGCGAGACGAGCAGTACTTC. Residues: CASSYSIGGRDEQYF.

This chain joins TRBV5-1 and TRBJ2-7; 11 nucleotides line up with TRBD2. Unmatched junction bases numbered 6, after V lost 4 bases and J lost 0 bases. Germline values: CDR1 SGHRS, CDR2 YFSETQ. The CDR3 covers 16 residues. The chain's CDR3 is CASSRLAGGSSYEQYF. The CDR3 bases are TGCGCCAGCAGCCGATTAGCGGGGGGGAGCTCCTACGAGCAGTACTTC.

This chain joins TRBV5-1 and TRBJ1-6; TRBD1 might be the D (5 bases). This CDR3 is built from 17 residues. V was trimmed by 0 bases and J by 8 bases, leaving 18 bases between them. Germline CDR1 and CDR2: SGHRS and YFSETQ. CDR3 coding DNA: TGCGCCAGCAGCTTGGGTAACACGGCTTGGGGGGATTCACCCCTCCACTTT. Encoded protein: CASSLGNTAWGDSPLHF. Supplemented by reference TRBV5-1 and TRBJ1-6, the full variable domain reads KAGVTQTPRYLIKTRGQQVTLSCSPISGHRSVSWYQQTPGQGLQFLFEYFSETQRNKGNFPGRFSGRQFSNSRSEMNVSTLELGDSALYLCASSLGNTAWGDSPLHFGNGTRLTVT.

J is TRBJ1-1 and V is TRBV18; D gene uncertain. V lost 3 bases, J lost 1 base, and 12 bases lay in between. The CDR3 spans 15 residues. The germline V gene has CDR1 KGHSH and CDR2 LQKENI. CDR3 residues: CASSPSQAPNTEAFF. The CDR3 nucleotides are TGTGCCAGCTCACCTAGTCAGGCCCCGAACACTGAAGCTTTCTTT.

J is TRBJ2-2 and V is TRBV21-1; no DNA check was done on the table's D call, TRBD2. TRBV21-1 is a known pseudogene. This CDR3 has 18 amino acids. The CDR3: CASSKGEAGGWTTGELFF. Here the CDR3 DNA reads TGTGCCAGCAGCAAGGGGGAAGCGGGGGGATGGACTACCGGGGAGCTGTTTTTT.

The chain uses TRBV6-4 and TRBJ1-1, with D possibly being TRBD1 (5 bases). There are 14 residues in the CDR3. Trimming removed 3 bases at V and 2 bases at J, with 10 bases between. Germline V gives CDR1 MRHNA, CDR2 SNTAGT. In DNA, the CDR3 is TGTGCCAGCAGTGATCTCGGGGGTAACACTGAAGCTTTCTTT. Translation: CASSDLGGNTEAFF.

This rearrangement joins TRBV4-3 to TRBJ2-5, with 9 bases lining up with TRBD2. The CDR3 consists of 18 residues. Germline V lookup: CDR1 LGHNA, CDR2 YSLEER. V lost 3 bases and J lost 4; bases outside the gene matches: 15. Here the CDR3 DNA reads TGCGCCAGCAGCCAGCTCGTGTGGGCGGGAGGGCGCAGAGAGACCCAGTACTTC. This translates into CASSQLVWAGGRRETQYF.

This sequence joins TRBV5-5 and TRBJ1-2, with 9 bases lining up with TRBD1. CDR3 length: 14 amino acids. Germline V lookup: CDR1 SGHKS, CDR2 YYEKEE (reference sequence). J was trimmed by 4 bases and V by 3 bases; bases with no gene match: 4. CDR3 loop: CASSSGQGLYGYTF. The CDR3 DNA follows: TGTGCCAGCAGCTCGGGACAGGGTCTCTATGGCTACACCTTC.

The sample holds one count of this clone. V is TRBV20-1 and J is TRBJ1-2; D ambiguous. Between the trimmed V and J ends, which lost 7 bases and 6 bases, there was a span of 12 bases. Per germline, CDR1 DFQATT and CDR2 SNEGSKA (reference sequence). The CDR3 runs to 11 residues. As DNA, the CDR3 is TGCAGTGTTCTAGAGACGAATGGCTACACCTTC. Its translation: CSVLETNGYTF.

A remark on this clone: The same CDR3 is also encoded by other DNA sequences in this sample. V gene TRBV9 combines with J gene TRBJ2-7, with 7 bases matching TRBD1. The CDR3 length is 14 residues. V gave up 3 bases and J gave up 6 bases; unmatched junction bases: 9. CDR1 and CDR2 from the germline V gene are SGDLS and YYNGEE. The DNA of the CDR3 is TGTGCCAGCAGCGAACGACAGGGCTTGGGCGAGCAGTACTTC. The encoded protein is CASSERQGLGEQYF.

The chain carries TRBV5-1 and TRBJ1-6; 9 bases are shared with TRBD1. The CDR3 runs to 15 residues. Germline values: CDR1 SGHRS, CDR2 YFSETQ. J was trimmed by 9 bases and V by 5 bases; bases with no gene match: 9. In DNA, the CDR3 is TGCGCCAGCAGGCGGGACAGGGCCGAAGCTTCACCCCTCCACTTT. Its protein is CASRRDRAEASPLHF.

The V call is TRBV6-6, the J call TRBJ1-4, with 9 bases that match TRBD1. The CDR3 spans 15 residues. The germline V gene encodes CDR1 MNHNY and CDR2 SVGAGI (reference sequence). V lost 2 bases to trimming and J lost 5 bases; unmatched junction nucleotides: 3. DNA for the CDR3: TGTGCCAGCAGTTACGCCGGGACAGGGAATGAAAAACTGTTTTTT. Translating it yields CASSYAGTGNEKLFF.

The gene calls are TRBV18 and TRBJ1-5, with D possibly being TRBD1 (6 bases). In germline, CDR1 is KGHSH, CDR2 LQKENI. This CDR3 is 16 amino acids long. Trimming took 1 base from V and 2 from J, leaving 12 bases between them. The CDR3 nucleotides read TGTGCCAGCTCACCACGAGGGGGTCCTGGCAATCAGCCCCAGCATTTT. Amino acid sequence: CASSPRGGPGNQPQHF.

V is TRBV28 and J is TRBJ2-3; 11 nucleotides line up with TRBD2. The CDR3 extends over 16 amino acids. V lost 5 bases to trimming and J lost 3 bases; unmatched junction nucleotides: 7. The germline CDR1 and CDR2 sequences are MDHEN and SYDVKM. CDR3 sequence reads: CASSQSTSGTTDTQYF. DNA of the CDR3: TGTGCCAGCAGTCAATCGACTAGCGGGACGACAGATACGCAGTATTTT.

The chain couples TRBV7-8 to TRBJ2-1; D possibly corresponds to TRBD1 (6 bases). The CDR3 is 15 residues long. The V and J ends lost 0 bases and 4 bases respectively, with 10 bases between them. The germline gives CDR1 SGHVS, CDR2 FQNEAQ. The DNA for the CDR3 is TGTGCCAGCAGCTTAGCGCCAGGGGTTTACAATGAGCAGTTCTTC. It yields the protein CASSLAPGVYNEQFF.

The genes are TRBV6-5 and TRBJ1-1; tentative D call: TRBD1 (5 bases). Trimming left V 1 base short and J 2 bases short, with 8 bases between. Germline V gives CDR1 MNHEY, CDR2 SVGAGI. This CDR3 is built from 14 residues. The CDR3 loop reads CASSYYQGNTEAFF. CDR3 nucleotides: TGTGCCAGCAGTTACTACCAGGGTAACACTGAAGCTTTCTTT.

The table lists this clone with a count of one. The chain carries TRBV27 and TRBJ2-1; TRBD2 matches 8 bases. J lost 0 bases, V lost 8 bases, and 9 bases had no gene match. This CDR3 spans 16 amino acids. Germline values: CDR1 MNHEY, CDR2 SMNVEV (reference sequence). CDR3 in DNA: TGTGCCAGCGCCCCCTTAGCGGGGTACTCCTACAATGAGCAGTTCTTC. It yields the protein CASAPLAGYSYNEQFF.

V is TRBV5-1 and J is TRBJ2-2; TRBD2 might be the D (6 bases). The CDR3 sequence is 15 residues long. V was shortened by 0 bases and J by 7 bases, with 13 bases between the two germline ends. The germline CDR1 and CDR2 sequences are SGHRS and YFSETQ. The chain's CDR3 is CASSLAGGGVGELFF. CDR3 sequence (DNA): TGCGCCAGCAGCTTGGCCGGAGGAGGGGTCGGGGAGCTGTTTTTT.

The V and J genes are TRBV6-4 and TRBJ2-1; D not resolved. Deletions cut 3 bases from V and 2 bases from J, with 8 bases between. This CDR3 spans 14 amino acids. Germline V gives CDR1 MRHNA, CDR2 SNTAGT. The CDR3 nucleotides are TGTGCCAGCAGTGAAACGGTCACCTACAATGAGCAGTTCTTC. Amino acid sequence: CASSETVTYNEQFF.